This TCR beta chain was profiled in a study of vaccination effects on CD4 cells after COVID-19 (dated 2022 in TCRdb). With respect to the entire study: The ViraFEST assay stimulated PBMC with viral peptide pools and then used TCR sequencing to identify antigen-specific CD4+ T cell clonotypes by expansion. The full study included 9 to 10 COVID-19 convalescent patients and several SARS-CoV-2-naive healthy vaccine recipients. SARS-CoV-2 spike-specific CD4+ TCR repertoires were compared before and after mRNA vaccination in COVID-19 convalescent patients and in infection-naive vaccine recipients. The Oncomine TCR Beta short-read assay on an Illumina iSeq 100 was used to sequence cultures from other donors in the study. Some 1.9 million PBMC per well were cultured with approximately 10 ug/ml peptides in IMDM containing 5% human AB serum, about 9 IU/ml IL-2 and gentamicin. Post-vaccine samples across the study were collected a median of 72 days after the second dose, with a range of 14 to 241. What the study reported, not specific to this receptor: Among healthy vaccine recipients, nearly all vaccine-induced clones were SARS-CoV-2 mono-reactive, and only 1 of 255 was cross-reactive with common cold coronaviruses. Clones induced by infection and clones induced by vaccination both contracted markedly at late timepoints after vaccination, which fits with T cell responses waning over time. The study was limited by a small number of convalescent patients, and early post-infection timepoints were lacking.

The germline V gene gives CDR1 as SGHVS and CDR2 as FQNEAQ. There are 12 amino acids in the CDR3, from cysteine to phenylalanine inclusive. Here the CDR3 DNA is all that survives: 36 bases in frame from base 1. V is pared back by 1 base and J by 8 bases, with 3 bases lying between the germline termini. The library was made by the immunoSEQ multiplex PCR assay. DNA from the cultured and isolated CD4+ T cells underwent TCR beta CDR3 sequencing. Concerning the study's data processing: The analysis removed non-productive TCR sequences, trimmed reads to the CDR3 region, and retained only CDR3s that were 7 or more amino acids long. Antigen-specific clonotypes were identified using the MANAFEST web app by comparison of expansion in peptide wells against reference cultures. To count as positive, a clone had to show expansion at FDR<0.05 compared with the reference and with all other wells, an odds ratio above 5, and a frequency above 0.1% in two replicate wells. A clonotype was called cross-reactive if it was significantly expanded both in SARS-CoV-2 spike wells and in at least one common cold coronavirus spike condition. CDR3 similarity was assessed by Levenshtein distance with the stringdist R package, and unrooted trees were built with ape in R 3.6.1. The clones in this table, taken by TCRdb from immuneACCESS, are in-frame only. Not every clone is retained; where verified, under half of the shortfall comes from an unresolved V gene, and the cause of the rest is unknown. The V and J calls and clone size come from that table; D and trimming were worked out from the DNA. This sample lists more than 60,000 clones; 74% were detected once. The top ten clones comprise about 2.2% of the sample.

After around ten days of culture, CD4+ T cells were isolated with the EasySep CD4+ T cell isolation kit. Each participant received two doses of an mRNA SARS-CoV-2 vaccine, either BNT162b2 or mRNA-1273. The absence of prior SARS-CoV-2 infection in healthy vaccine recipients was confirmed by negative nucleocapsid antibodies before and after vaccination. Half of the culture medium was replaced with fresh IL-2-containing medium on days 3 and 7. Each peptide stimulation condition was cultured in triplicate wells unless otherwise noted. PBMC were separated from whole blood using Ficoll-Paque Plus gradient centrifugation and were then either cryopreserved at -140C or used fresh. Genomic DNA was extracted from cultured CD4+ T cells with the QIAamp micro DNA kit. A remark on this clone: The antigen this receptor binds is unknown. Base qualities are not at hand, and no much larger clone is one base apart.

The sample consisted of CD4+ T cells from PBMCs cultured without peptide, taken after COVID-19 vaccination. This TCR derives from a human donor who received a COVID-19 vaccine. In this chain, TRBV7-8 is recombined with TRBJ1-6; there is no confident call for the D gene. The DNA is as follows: TGTGCCAGCAGCTTAGAGTATTCACCCCTCCACTTT. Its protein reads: CASSLEYSPLHF.